This TCR beta chain was profiled in a study of early T cells in non-severe SARS-CoV-2 infection. Study in general: Whole-blood bulk RNA, unsorted, was sequenced, and chains were unpaired.

The CDR3 is 15 amino acids. Trimming pared 0 bases from V and 1 base from J, leaving 8 bases between. Germline lookup yields CDR1 MNHNS and CDR2 SASEGT. This clonotype appeared many times. Attachment of unique molecular identifiers to individual cDNA molecules was performed. A single record per CDR3 protein comes from TCRdb applying MiXCR to the 5' RACE reads. The data hold tens of thousands of distinct CDR3 sequences, with about 4% observed a single time. V and J are TRBV6-1 and TRBJ2-3, with D unclear. This clonotype was obtained from an adult who was a healthcare worker with PCR-confirmed SARS-CoV-2 infection or an uninfected control (not recorded which). The sequencing input was whole blood. CDR3 protein: CASSEAGRGTDTQYF. DNA of the CDR3: TGTGCCAGCAGTGAAGCGGGAAGGGGCACAGATACGCAGTATTTT.